This section outlines one T cell receptor beta chain sequence together with its context. This clone was observed a handful of times. Its antigen specificity is not known. Nothing much larger sits one base from this clone, and base qualities are not available. This entry is derived from a study of cytomegalovirus exposure and HLA in healthy donors (dated by TCRdb to the late 2010s). General notes on the study: An earlier analysis of roughly 630 of the donors reported approximately 270 Gb of sequence data and roughly 110 million unique TCR beta sequences from about 180 million T cells. Five DR-DQ haplotypes were handled as single units for association and clustering because linkage in the cohort was strong. The genetic ancestry cluster associated with self-reported Caucasian donors included 70% to 85% of the 300 to 400 genotyped donors. Every repertoire in the discovery cohort had been generated on one and the same sequencing platform. The study aimed to test whether cataloging public T cell receptors could reveal signatures of past pathogen exposure. Donor age, sex, ethnicity and CMV serostatus were compiled together with the repertoire data. An early release that covered some 640 HLA-typed donors contained approximately 300 gigabases of sequencing data and about 93 million unique TCR sequences. Across some 400 genotyped donors of the cohort, an average of about 250,000 unique TCR beta nucleotide sequences per donor were sequenced, and roughly a sixth of those sequences were non-productive. Along with the approximately 700-subject first cohort, a separate validation cohort of over a hundred different subjects was used. To predict cytomegalovirus infection status, the study brought together high-throughput TCR immunosequencing, statistical association of individual TCRs with disease status, and machine learning. Genome-wide SNP genotypes for about 55% of the roughly 670 donors were used in a later genetic analysis, which treated that subset as a discovery cohort. To decide whether each TCR beta V gene segment behaved as functional or pseudogenic, an earlier analysis of some 570 of the donors relied on high-throughput TCR beta sequencing. To study patterns of TCR occurrence, a later analysis re-analyzed previously published TCR beta repertoires from around 660 donors and added high-resolution HLA genotyping. HLA typing covered class I and class II loci at four-digit resolution. The T cell repertoires of several hundred subjects were profiled by immunosequencing and related to cytomegalovirus serostatus. The later analysis used no new phenotypic data to find candidate immune exposures, relying instead on TCR beta sequences and their occurrence across donors. The number of typed donors differed by locus: roughly 629-640 for A, B, C, DRB1 and DQB1; some 500 for DQA1; 600 to 610 for DPA1; and around 490 for DPB1. General conclusions and limits of the study: The presence/absence analyses assumed that sequencing depth was roughly uniform across donors, and that assumption may not be true. The 87-base-pair reads could not distinguish some IMGT-functional V segments, including TRBV6-2 and TRBV6-3, so those segments were excluded. Strong co-occurrence of HLA alleles, especially DR and DQ, made assigning TCR associations to individual alleles difficult. Most TCR sequences were seen in very few donors, while some public TCRs were found in many individuals. A total of roughly 160 TCR beta chains were listed by the study as associated with cytomegalovirus. In a later analysis, HLA-associated TCR beta chains showed more clonal expansion and lower generation probabilities than non-associated chains that were equally common. A further reported finding was that TCR beta sequences accurately predicted the HLA-A and HLA-B alleles for most subjects in the first cohort. The only immune exposure information available for the cohort was CMV serostatus. An association between a missense DCLRE1C variant and V-gene and J-gene trimming of TCR beta chains was found in a later genetic analysis and replicated in an independent cohort. In a later analysis, some 17,000 TCR beta sequences were associated with specific HLA alleles at a false discovery rate of 0.05. Because HLA typing was unavailable for some donors at each locus, only the typed subset was used in association tests. A cluster of highly shared sequence variants was judged likely to represent a technical artifact of the sequencing pipeline. Broadly in line with IMGT annotations, most TCR beta V segments showed up in productive rearrangements about 87% or about 30% of the time in an earlier analysis of several hundred of the donors. A few of the identified cytomegalovirus-associated TCR beta chains were confirmed in vitro to be specific for cytomegalovirus antigens. Correlated functional status among segregating V segments might be attributable to linkage disequilibrium, but an unknown experimental factor could not be ruled out. The classifier was reported to diagnose cytomegalovirus status with high specificity and sensitivity in both the original cohort and the validation cohort. According to a later genetic analysis, donors in an Asian-associated ancestry cluster had fewer N-insertions in productive TCRs than the roughly 670-donor mean. Some 16 rarely observed V segments, including chromosome 9 orphons, were excluded from the earlier analysis of 550 to 700 of the donors because counts were too low. A later analysis found that most CMV-associated TCR beta chains appeared HLA-restricted, with HLA associations seemingly driven largely by CMV exposure. Only TCR beta chains were sequenced in this cohort, and the absence of alpha or paired-chain data limited detectable features. The authors suggested that the approach could potentially be extended to other disease states and immunological phenotypes. In a later analysis, TCR association rates were found to vary across HLA loci, with the most associated TCRs seen for DRB1 alleles and the fewest for HLA-C alleles. A later analysis reported that several top co-occurrence clusters appeared linked to parvovirus B19, influenza, CMV and Epstein-Barr virus.

The cohort comprised around 700 healthy bone marrow donors. All cohort members were sampled while nominally healthy, although unrecorded immune exposures were likely present. The donor was CMV seropositive and belonged to the group of 270 or so seropositive cohort members. A peripheral blood sample was provided by each donor, and peripheral blood mononuclear cells were used for TCR beta sequencing. Genomic DNA was extracted from the blood cell samples with the Qiagen DNeasy Blood Extraction Kit. Library generation was performed with the immunoSEQ multiplex PCR assay. The multiplex PCR relied on a mix of 60 forward primers for TCR Vbeta segments and 13 reverse primers for TCR Jbeta segments. The CDR3 region of rearranged TCR beta genes was amplified from genomic DNA with a multiplex PCR assay. On the Illumina HiSeq System, the amplified TCR beta libraries were sequenced as 87-base-pair reads. The original methods were these. A later analysis counted approximately 84 million unique TCR beta chains across the roughly 700 repertoires, and around 9.9 million of these chains were shared by at least two donors. Raw reads were error-corrected and collapsed into unique sequences with a nearest-neighbor algorithm that merged closely related sequences to remove PCR and sequencing errors. To assign V, D and J gene segments, CDR3 sequences were aligned to IMGT reference sequences. For a sequence to be retained, a match of at least six nucleotides was required to both a V gene segment and a J gene segment. A rearrangement counted as productive if the CDR3 had no stop codons and remained in frame with V and J, and every other rearrangement counted as non-productive. CDR3 was defined by IMGT convention, running from the second conserved V-encoded cysteine to the conserved J-encoded phenylalanine. In an earlier analysis of around 600 of the donors, sequences lacking an unambiguous match to a single V gene segment were excluded. An earlier analysis of several hundred of the donors called V segments functional above 56.7% productive rearrangements and segregating when the between-donor standard deviation exceeded 5%. A statistical classification framework was built to diagnose cytomegalovirus status from the catalog of TCR beta chain sequences. A later analysis assigned V and J genes by comparing TCR nucleotide sequences with IMGT/GENE-DB human TR gene sequences. The TCRdist pipeline was used in a later analysis to assign CDR3 sequences and most-parsimonious VDJ recombination scenarios. In a later analysis, every TCR beta chain was defined by the combination of its CDR3 amino acid sequence and its V-gene family, and reads without a unique V-gene family were dropped. A later analysis removed 592 highly shared, low-generation-probability nucleotide sequences to deal with suspected cross-contamination and a sequencing artifact. In a later analysis, a clonal expansion index for each public chain was calculated from normalized within-repertoire ranks of inferred template counts. A later analysis computed generation probabilities with a VDJ recombination model fitted to out-of-frame rearrangements, and checked the results against IGoR. In a later analysis, hypergeometric tests were used to score TCR-TCR, TCR-HLA and TCR-CMV co-occurrence, with a repertoire-size bias correction applied to TCR pairs. To estimate false discovery rates, a later analysis permuted the HLA or CMV assignments 20 times. In a later analysis, co-occurring TCRs were grouped using DBSCAN, and TCRdist sequence similarity was added for clustering within HLA-allele-positive subsets. Repertoires with fewer than 30,000 or more than 120,000 public chains were left out of co-occurrence clustering, as were four to six repertoires with anomalous nucleotide sharing. Held by TCRdb, this immuneACCESS table contains in-frame sequences only and omits some clones. Under half of the omission traces to an unresolved V gene where checked; the cause of the rest is unknown. V, J and clone size were drawn from that table, and D and trimming were deduced from the DNA. Across this sample there are some 160,000 clones, with 65% to 80% seen only once. The ten largest clones take up approximately 6.8% of the sample.

V lost 4 bases and J lost 1 base; the stretch between them is 14 bases long. Per the germline V gene, MNHNS is the CDR1 and SASEGT is the CDR2. The CDR3 sequence holds 16 residues, the cysteine and phenylalanine included. Of all the DNA, just the CDR3 is kept, 48 bases in frame from base 1. Sequences were obtained from PBMCs. The chain joins TRBV6-1 to TRBJ1-5; TRBD1 could be the D gene, as 5 bases match. The sequence was obtained from a woman aged 35 to 49 in good health and CMV-seropositive. Here the CDR3 is given as CASSGGGGGSNQPQHF. In nucleotides, the sequence is TGTGCCAGCAGTGGGGGCGGGGGTGGAAGCAATCAGCCCCAGCATTTT.